A single sample is the source of the 27 T cell receptor beta chains below, sequenced in a study of persistence of HIV-infected CD4 T cells. Sequencing used immunoSEQ version 4 in survey mode. The table came from immunoSEQ multiplex PCR; TCRdb's copy has only in-frame clones and leaves some out. The table shows tens of thousands of clones, with 88% occurring only once. No cognate antigen is known for these TCRs. Nonspecific anti-CD3/anti-CD28 bead stimulation represents the broad CD4+ T cell repertoire. Responding CD4+ T cells were sorted by upregulation of both CD40 ligand and CD69. The sequences come from CD4+ T cells sorted from PBMCs after approximately 19-hour stimulation, collected from a patient who received antiretroviral therapy. These receptors were taken from an adult woman with HIV who was CMV-seropositive.

The rearrangement links TRBV9 to TRBJ1-1, with a weak D call TRBD1 (5 bases). Per the germline V gene, CDR1 is SGDLS and CDR2 is YYNGEE. The CDR3 consists of 15 residues. V gave up 5 bases and J gave up 1 base, with 15 bases separating them. The CDR3 protein is CASSGKNGGNTEAFF. DNA for the CDR3: TGTGCCAGCAGTGGAAAAAATGGGGGGAACACTGAAGCTTTCTTT.

The V gene is TRBV27, the J gene TRBJ1-2; a weak D match, TRBD1 (5 bases). V gave up 6 bases and J gave up 4 bases, with 9 bases separating them. The CDR3 has 12 residues. From germline, CDR1 is MNHEY and CDR2 SMNVEV (reference sequence). The DNA for the CDR3 is TGTGCCAGCAGAGGGGACTTCTATGGCTACACCTTC. Its protein is CASRGDFYGYTF.

This chain links TRBV5-1 with TRBJ1-6, with 7 bases matching TRBD1. The CDR3 is made up of 16 amino acids. With V trimmed by 4 bases and J by 5 bases, 9 bases remained unmatched. Germline lookup yields CDR1 SGHRS and CDR2 YFSETQ. CDR3 loop: CASSRTGTADNSPLHF. CDR3 in DNA: TGCGCCAGCAGCCGAACTGGGACAGCCGATAATTCACCCCTCCACTTT.

The gene calls are TRBV5-1 and TRBJ1-3; perhaps TRBD1 as D (6 bases). CDR1 is SGHRS and CDR2 is YFSETQ in the germline V gene. The CDR3 sequence is 15 residues long. The V end was cut by 1 base, the J end by 4 bases, with 12 bases between. The CDR3: CASSLWGALGNTIYF. The CDR3 DNA sequence: TGCGCCAGCAGCTTGTGGGGGGCTCTCGGAAACACCATATATTTT.

The V and J genes are TRBV10-3 and TRBJ2-2, with 7 bases matching TRBD1. V shed 7 bases and J 6 bases; nucleotides not matched to a gene: 8. This CDR3 is 14 amino acids long. Germline V gives CDR1 ENHRY, CDR2 SYGVKD. The CDR3 protein is CAITTDRDAGELFF. As DNA, the CDR3 is TGTGCCATCACCACCGACAGGGATGCCGGGGAGCTGTTTTTT.

V is TRBV6-5 and J is TRBJ1-1; 8 nucleotides align to TRBD1. Germline CDR1 is MNHEY and CDR2 is SVGAGI. Losses at the gene ends were 5 bases for V and 3 bases for J; bases not matched to a gene: 8. The CDR3 has 15 amino acids. For the CDR3, the DNA is TGTGCCAGCAGTACCTACAGGGGGGAGGACACTGAAGCTTTCTTT. Amino acid sequence: CASSTYRGEDTEAFF.

The gene calls are TRBV27 and TRBJ2-1; 7 bases map to TRBD1. V lost 5 bases to trimming and J lost 3 bases; unmatched junction nucleotides: 7. Germline CDR1 MNHEY, CDR2 SMNVEV (reference sequence). This CDR3 is built from 15 residues. CDR3 nucleotide sequence: TGTGCCAGCAGTCCGGAGACAGGGTACTACAATGAGCAGTTCTTC. As protein: CASSPETGYYNEQFF.

The chain has TRBV21-1 and TRBJ1-2. TRBV21-1 is noted as a pseudogene. The CDR3 length is 15 residues. CDR3 amino acids: CASSKARGGNDGYTF. The CDR3 bases are TGTGCCAGCAGCAAAGCTCGGGGGGGAAATGATGGCTACACCTTC.

This clone was counted between two and nine times. The chain is built from TRBV6-5 and TRBJ1-1; D is perhaps TRBD1 (6 bases). This CDR3 is built from 13 residues. Looked up from germline, CDR1 is MNHEY and CDR2 is SVGAGI. Trimming left V 5 bases short and J 1 base short, with 8 bases between. The CDR3 spells CASSQTGNTEAFF. The CDR3 DNA sequence: TGTGCCAGCAGTCAGACAGGGAACACTGAAGCTTTCTTT.

The genes are TRBV9 and TRBJ1-1; 11 bases align to TRBD1. The V segment lost 4 bases and the J segment 2 bases; nucleotides outside the gene matches: 4. CDR1 is SGDLS and CDR2 is YYNGEE in the germline V gene. CDR3 length: 15 amino acids. Here the CDR3 DNA reads TGTGCCAGCAGCCCGGGGACAGGGGGAAACACTGAAGCTTTCTTT. Its translation is CASSPGTGGNTEAFF. Supplemented by reference TRBV9 and TRBJ1-1, the full variable domain reads DSGVTQTPKHLITATGQRVTLRCSPRSGDLSVYWYQQSLDQGLQFLIQYYNGEERAKGNILERFSAQQFPDLHSELNLSSLELGDSALYFCASSPGTGGNTEAFFGQGTRLTVV.

The chain employs TRBV12-5 and TRBJ2-5; TRBD1 matches 8 bases. This CDR3 region has 13 residues. In germline, CDR1 is LGHNT, CDR2 FRNRAP. The junction had 4 bases not matched to a gene; V was cut back by 2 bases and J by 8 bases. DNA of the CDR3: TGTGCTAGTGGTTTGTCAGGACAGGGAACCCAGTACTTC. This sequence encodes CASGLSGQGTQYF.

The V and J genes are TRBV2 and TRBJ1-5, with D hard to call. CDR3 length: 13 amino acids. With 3 bases removed from V and 4 bases from J, the gap between germline ends came to 7 bases. From germline, CDR1 is SNHLY and CDR2 FYNNEI. CDR3 bases: TGTGCCAGCAGTGAGGAGGATAATCAGCCCCAGCATTTT. Translating gives CASSEEDNQPQHF.

The rearrangement uses TRBV5-1 and TRBJ1-4; no clear D. CDR1 is SGHRS and CDR2 is YFSETQ in the germline V gene. The CDR3 sequence is 15 residues long. V was pared by 5 bases and J by 0 bases, with 11 bases between. The CDR3 protein is CASSYSSSTNEKLFF. The CDR3 region has the DNA TGCGCCAGCAGTTACAGTTCTTCAACTAATGAAAAACTGTTTTTT. The variable domain in full, completed from reference TRBV5-1 and TRBJ1-4, reads KAGVTQTPRYLIKTRGQQVTLSCSPISGHRSVSWYQQTPGQGLQFLFEYFSETQRNKGNFPGRFSGRQFSNSRSEMNVSTLELGDSALYLCASSYSSSTNEKLFFGSGTQLSVL.

The chain uses TRBV15 and TRBJ1-2, with 11 bases fitting TRBD1. CDR1 is LNHNV, CDR2 YYDKDF, per germline (reference sequence). The CDR3 runs to 15 residues. V was clipped by 1 base and J by 6 bases; unmatched bases: 4. The CDR3 loop reads CATSRGGQGANGYTF. The CDR3 DNA is TGTGCCACCAGCAGAGGAGGACAGGGGGCTAATGGCTACACCTTC.

The gene calls are TRBV27 and TRBJ1-1; weak D call: TRBD1 (5 bases). The CDR3 runs to 14 residues. V was trimmed by 4 bases and J by 4 bases, leaving 13 bases between them. The germline CDR1 and CDR2 sequences are MNHEY and SMNVEV (reference sequence). CDR3 DNA: TGTGCCAGCAGTTCGGGGGAGGGAGGCACTGAAGCTTTCTTT. Its translation: CASSSGEGGTEAFF.

CDR3 DNA sequence: TGTGCCAGCAGCTCCGTATTCGAGAACACTGAAGCTTTCTTT. This encodes CASSSVFENTEAFF. The chain links TRBV12-1 to TRBJ1-1. TRBV12-1 is a recognized pseudogene. This CDR3 region has 14 residues.

This chain connects TRBV27 to TRBJ1-6; D is unresolved. The germline V gene encodes CDR1 MNHEY and CDR2 SMNVEV (reference sequence). The CDR3 consists of 15 residues. Trimming removed 6 bases at V and 0 bases at J, with 9 bases between. The CDR3 spells CASRIGSSYNSPLHF. The CDR3 DNA sequence: TGTGCCAGCAGGATCGGAAGCTCCTATAATTCACCCCTCCACTTT.

V gene TRBV12-5 combines with J gene TRBJ2-2; 9 positions match TRBD1. CDR1 is LGHNT, CDR2 FRNRAP, per germline. V was pared by 3 bases and J by 0 bases, with 14 bases of the junction left unmatched. The CDR3 has 20 amino acids. The CDR3 spells CASGLNRIGQGRPNTGELFF. The CDR3 nucleotides are TGTGCTAGTGGTTTAAACCGGATCGGACAGGGGAGACCGAACACCGGGGAGCTGTTTTTT.

The chain carries TRBV5-1 and TRBJ2-5; D is possibly TRBD1 (6 bases). CDR1 SGHRS and CDR2 YFSETQ come from the germline V gene. This CDR3 has 15 amino acids. Trimming took off 1 base at V and 3 bases at J, with 13 bases between the two ends. The CDR3 DNA follows: TGCGCCAGCAGCTTGCTCCTACAGGGAGAAGAGACCCAGTACTTC. This gives the protein CASSLLLQGEETQYF.

The chain is built from TRBV27 and TRBJ1-1; D call uncertain. Germline V gene sequence: CDR1 MNHEY, CDR2 SMNVEV (reference sequence). CDR3 length equals 14 residues. The V end lost 5 bases, the J end lost 6 bases, and 16 bases lay between the germline ends. The CDR3 nucleotides are TGTGCCAGCAGTCCCGGGTTGGCGATTTCTGAAGCTTTCTTT. The encoded protein is CASSPGLAISEAFF.

Here the CDR3 reads CATVGLAYGYTF. CDR3 nucleotide sequence: TGTGCCACCGTGGGACTGGCCTATGGCTACACCTTC. The rearrangement joins TRBV12-3 or TRBV12-4 to TRBJ1-2; D may be TRBD1 (5 bases). The length of the CDR3 is 12 residues. Deletions cut 10 bases from V and 4 bases from J, with 13 bases between.

V gene TRBV5-4 combines with J gene TRBJ1-1, with D hard to call. Trimming pared 0 bases from V and 4 bases from J, leaving 16 bases between. This CDR3 contains 16 residues. In germline, CDR1 is SGHNT, CDR2 YYREEE (reference sequence). CDR3 residues: CASSLGIGNFGTEAFF. DNA of the CDR3: TGTGCCAGCAGCTTGGGGATAGGCAACTTCGGCACTGAAGCTTTCTTT.

The V gene is TRBV5-1, the J gene TRBJ2-3; unclear D gene. Germline CDR1 and CDR2: SGHRS and YFSETQ. The CDR3 runs 11 residues. V was shortened by 5 bases and J by 5 bases, with 6 bases between the two germline ends. The CDR3 loop is CASSERDTQYF. In nucleotides, the CDR3 is TGCGCCAGCAGTGAGCGAGATACGCAGTATTTT.

J is TRBJ1-6 and V is TRBV18; D is unclear. The V end lost 2 bases, the J end lost 11 bases, and 13 bases lay between the germline ends. CDR3 length: 14 residues. Germline V CDR1 and CDR2: KGHSH, LQKENI. CDR3 sequence reads: CASSPSGESAPLHF. As DNA, the CDR3 is TGTGCCAGCTCACCAAGCGGAGAAAGTGCACCCCTCCACTTT.

The rearrangement uses TRBV5-1 and TRBJ2-5, with unresolved D. The germline V gene has CDR1 SGHRS and CDR2 YFSETQ. With 6 bases removed from V and 1 base from J, the gap between germline ends came to 10 bases. The CDR3 extends over 13 amino acids. The DNA of the CDR3 is TGCGCCAGCACGAAAGGGATCCAAGAGACCCAGTACTTC. As protein: CASTKGIQETQYF.

This chain links TRBV10-3 with TRBJ1-5; the match to TRBD1 covers 7 bases. The CDR3 has 14 residues. Looked up from germline, CDR1 is ENHRY and CDR2 is SYGVKD. The trim removed 10 bases at V and 5 bases at J, leaving 11 bases unmatched. The CDR3 loop is CATSQGIPDQPQHF. The CDR3 DNA is TGTGCCACCTCACAGGGGATCCCCGATCAGCCCCAGCATTTT.

J is TRBJ2-7 and V is TRBV10-3; no clear D. V shed 2 bases and J shed 1 base, with 6 bases lying between them. Germline values: CDR1 ENHRY, CDR2 SYGVKD. There are 13 residues in the CDR3. CDR3 DNA: TGTGCCATCAGTGAGAGACGGTCCTACGAGCAGTACTTC. It translates to CAISERRSYEQYF.